This T cell receptor (beta chain) was recovered during a study of PD-1 blockade in mismatch repair-deficient tumors. Study-level information: Patients had eleven to twelve mismatch repair-deficient cancer types, all previously treated and progressing.

Data came from immunoSEQ multiplex PCR; TCRdb stores just in-frame clones and leaves some out. The table lists roughly 130,000 clones, 88% of them singletons. Study-wide results and caveats: After pembrolizumab, tumor-resident clones rose rapidly, then generally contracted before radiologic responses.

Details on this clone: The antigen is unknown.

The source was peripheral blood, collected almost 74 weeks after starting pembrolizumab. The TCR comes from an adult with mismatch repair-deficient cancer.

Here the CDR3 reads CANRQGAGELFF. CDR3 sequence (DNA): TGTGCCAACCGACAGGGTGCCGGGGAGCTGTTTTTT. The genes are TRBV6-1 and TRBJ2-2; 7 bases fit TRBD1. After removal of 10 bases from V and 6 bases from J, the junction contained 5 bases not matched to a gene. Germline loops: CDR1 MNHNS, CDR2 SASEGT. There are 12 residues in the CDR3.